The T cell receptor beta chain described here comes from a study of shared clonotypes between healthy human individuals. Produced via immunoSEQ multiplex PCR; TCRdb's table is partial and in-frame only. Of some 490,000 clones listed, about 84% were seen once; the top ten hold 12%. The CDR3 is made up of 14 amino acids. CDR1 and CDR2 from the germline V gene are MNHEY and SVGAGI. V lost 2 bases, J lost 8 bases, and 6 bases stayed unmatched. Sequenced material: PBMCs. The receptor's source is a woman between 40 and 50 years old in good health. Some clones in this sample may be carry-over from other donors' samples. V usage is TRBV6-5 and J usage is TRBJ2-1, with 7 bases aligning to TRBD1. As DNA, the CDR3 is TGTGCCAGCAGTTACCTGAGACAGGGTCATGAGCAGTTCTTC. Amino acid sequence: CASSYLRQGHEQFF.